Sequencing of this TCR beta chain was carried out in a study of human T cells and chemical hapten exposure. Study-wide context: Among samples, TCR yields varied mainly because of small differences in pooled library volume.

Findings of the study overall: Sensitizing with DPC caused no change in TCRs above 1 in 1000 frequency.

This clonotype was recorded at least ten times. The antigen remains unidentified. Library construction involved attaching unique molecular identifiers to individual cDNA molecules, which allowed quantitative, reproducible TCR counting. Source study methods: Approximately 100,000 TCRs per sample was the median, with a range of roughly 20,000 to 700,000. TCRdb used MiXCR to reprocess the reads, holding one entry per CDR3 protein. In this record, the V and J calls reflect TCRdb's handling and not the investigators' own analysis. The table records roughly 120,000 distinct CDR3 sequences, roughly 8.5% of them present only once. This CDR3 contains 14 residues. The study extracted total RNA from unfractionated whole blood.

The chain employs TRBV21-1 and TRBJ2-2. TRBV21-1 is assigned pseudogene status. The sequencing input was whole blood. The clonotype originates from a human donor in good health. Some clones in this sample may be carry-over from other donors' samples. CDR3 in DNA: TGTGCCAGCAGCAAACCAAGCACCACCGGGGAGCTGTTTTTT. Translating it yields CASSKPSTTGELFF.